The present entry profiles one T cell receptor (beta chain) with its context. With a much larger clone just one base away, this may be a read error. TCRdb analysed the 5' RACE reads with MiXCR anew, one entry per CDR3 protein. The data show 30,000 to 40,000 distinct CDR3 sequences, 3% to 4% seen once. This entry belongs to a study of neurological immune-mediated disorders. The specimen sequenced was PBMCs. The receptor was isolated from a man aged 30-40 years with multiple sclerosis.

Here the CDR3 DNA reads TGTGCCATCAGCAGGGAAAGTTCCTATGGCTACACCTTC. This encodes CAISRESSYGYTF. V usage is TRBV10-3 and J usage is TRBJ1-2; the D gene is possibly TRBD1 (5 bases). V dropped 6 bases and J dropped 4 bases, with 12 bases sitting between them. The length of the CDR3 is 13 residues. Germline assignment: CDR1 ENHRY and CDR2 SYGVKD.